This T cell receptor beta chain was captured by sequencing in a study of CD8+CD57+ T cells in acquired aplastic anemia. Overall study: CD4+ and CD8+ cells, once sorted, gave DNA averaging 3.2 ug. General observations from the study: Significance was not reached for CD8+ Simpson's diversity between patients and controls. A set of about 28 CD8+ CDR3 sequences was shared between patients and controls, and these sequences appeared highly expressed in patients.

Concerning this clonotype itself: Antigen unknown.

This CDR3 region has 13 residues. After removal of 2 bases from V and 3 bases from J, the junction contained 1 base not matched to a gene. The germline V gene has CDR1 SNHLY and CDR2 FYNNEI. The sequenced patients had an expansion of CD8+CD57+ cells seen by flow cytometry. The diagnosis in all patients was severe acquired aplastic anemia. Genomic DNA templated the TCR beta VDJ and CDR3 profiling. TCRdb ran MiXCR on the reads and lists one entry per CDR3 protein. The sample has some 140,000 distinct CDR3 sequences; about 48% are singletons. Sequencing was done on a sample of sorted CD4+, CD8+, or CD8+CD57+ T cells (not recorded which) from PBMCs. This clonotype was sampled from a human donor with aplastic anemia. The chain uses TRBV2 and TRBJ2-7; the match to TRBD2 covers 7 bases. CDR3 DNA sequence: TGTGCCAGCAGTGAATGGACTAGCTACGAGCAGTACTTC. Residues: CASSEWTSYEQYF.